This T cell receptor (beta chain) comes out of a study of blood T cell repertoires in COVID-19. In the study's own analysis: Amplification of reference gene primers was used by the study to estimate nucleated cell counts. Data came from immunoSEQ multiplex PCR; TCRdb stores just in-frame clones and leaves some out. From that table come the V and J calls and clone size; the DNA was used to work out D and trimming. Of approximately 75,000 clones listed, 86% were seen once; the top ten hold less than 7.5%. This CDR3 comprises 14 residues. In germline, CDR1 is SGHTA, CDR2 FQGNSA. V shed 6 bases and J shed 5 bases, with 17 bases lying between them.

Sequenced material: peripheral blood. This receptor was identified in a man older than 75 with COVID-19, enrolled during active disease. The chain employs TRBV7-2 and TRBJ2-7, with D possibly being TRBD2 (5 bases). The DNA of the CDR3 is TGTGCCAGCAGTGGACTGGCAAGCTTGAACGAGCAGTACTTC. The encoded protein is CASSGLASLNEQYF.